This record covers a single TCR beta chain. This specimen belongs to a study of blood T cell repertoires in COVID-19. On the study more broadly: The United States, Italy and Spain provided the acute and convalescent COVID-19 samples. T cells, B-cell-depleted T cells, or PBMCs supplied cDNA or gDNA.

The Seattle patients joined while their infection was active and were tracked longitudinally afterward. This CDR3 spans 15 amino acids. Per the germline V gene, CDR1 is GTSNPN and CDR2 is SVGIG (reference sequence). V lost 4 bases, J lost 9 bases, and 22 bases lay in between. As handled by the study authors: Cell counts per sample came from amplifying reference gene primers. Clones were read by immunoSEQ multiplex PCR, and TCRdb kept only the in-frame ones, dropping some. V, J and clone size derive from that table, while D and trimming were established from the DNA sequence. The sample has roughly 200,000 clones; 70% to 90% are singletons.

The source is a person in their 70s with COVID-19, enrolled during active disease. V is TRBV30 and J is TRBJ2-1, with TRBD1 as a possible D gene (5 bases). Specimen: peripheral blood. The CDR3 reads CAWKGAGRTAGEQFF. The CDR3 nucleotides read TGTGCCTGGAAAGGGGCTGGAAGAACGGCCGGTGAGCAGTTCTTC.